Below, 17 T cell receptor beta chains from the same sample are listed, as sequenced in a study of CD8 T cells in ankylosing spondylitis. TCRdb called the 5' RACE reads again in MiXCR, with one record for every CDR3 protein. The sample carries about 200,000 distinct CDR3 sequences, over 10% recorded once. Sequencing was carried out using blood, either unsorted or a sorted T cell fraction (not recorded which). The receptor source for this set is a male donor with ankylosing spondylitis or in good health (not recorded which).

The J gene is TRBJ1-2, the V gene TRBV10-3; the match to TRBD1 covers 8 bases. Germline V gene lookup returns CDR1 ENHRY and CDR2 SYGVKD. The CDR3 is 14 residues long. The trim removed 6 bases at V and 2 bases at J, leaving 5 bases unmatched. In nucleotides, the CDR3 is TGTGCCATCAGCCAGGGGGCAGCGAACTATGGCTACACCTTC. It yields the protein CAISQGAANYGYTF.

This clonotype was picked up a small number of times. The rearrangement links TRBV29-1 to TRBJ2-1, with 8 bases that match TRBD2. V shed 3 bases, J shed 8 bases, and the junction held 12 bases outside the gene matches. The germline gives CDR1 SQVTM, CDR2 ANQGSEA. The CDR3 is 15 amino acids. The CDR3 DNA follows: TGCAGCGTTGATATCAGGACTAGCCCGTTCCATGAGCAGTTCTTC. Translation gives CSVDIRTSPFHEQFF.

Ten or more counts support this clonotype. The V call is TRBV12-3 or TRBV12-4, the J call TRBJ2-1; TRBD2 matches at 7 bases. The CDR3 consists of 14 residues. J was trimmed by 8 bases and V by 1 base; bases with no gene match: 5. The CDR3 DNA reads TGTGCCAGCAGTTTAGAACTAGCGTCCGATGAGCAGTTCTTC. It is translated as CASSLELASDEQFF.

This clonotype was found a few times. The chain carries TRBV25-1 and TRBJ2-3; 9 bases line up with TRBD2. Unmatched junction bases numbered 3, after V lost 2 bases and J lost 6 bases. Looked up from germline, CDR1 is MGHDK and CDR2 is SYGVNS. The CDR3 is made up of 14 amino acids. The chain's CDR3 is CASSELAGRDTQYF. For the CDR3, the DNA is TGTGCCAGCAGTGAACTAGCGGGAAGGGATACGCAGTATTTT.

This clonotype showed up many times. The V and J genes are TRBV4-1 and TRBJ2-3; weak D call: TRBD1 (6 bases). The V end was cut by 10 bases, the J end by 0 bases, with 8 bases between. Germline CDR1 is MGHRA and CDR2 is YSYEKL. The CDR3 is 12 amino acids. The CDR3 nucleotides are TGCGCCACGACAGGAAGCACAGATACGCAGTATTTT. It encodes CATTGSTDTQYF.

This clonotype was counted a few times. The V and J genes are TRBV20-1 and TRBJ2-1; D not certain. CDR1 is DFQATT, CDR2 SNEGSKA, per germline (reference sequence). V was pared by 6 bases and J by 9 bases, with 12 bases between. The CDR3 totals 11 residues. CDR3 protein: CSAVYDSEQFF. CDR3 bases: TGCAGTGCAGTGTATGATAGTGAGCAGTTCTTC.

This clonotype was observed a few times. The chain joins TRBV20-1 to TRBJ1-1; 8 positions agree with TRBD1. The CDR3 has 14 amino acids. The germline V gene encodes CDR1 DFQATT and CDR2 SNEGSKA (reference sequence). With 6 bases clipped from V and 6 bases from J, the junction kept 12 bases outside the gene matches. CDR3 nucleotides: TGCAGTGCGATGACTGACAGGGGAATTCCTGAAGCTTTCTTT. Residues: CSAMTDRGIPEAFF.

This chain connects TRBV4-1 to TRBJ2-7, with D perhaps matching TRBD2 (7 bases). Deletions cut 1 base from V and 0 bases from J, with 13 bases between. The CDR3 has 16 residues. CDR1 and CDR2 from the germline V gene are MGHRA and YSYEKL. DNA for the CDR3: TGCGCCAGCAGCCAAGGGTTCGGGGGGCTCTCCTACGAGCAGTACTTC. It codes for CASSQGFGGLSYEQYF.

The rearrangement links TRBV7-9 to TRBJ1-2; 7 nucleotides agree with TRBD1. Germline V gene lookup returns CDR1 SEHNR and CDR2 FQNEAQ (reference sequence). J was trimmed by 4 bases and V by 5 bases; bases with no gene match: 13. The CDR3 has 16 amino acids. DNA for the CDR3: TGTGCCAGCAGCCCCTTTGGAGGGGGCGACGCCTATGGCTACACCTTC. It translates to CASSPFGGGDAYGYTF.

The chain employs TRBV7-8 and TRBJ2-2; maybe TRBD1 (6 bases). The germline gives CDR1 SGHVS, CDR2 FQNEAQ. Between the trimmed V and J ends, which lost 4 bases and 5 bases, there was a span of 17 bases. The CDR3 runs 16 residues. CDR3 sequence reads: CASSYTGTMVTGELFF. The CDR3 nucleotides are TGTGCCAGCAGCTACACAGGGACCATGGTTACCGGGGAGCTGTTTTTT.

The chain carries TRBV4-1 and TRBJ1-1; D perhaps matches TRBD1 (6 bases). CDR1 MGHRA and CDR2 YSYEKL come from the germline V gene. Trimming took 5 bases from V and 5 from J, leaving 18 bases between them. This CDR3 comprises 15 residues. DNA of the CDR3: TGCGCCAGCAGCTTTAGGGGCTCAGGGGTGACTGAAGCTTTCTTT. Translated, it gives CASSFRGSGVTEAFF.

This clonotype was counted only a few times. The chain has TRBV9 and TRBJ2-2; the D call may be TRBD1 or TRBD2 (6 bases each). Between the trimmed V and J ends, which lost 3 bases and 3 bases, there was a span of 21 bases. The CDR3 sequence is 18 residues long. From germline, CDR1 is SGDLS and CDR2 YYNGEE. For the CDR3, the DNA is TGTGCCAGCAGCGACACCCTTGGCGAAAGGGGGGACACCGGGGAGCTGTTTTTT. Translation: CASSDTLGERGDTGELFF.

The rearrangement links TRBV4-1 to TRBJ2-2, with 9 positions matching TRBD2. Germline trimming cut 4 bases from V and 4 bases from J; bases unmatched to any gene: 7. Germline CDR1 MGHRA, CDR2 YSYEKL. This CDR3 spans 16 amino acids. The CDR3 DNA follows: TGCGCCAGCAGCCGATACTCGACTAGCGGCACCGGGGAGCTGTTTTTT. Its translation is CASSRYSTSGTGELFF.

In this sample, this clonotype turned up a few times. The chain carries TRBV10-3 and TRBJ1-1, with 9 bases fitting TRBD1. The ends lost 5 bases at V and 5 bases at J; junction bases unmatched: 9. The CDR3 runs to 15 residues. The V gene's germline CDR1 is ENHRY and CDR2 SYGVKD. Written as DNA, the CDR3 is TGTGCCATCAGTTCCGGGACAGGGACCCAGACTGAAGCTTTCTTT. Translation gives CAISSGTGTQTEAFF.

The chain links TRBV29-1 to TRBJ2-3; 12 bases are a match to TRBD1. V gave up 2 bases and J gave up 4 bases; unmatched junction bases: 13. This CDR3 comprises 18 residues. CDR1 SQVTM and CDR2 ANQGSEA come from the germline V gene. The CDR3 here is CSVEFYEVGQGASDTQYF. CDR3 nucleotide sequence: TGCAGCGTTGAATTTTACGAGGTGGGACAGGGGGCTTCAGATACGCAGTATTTT.

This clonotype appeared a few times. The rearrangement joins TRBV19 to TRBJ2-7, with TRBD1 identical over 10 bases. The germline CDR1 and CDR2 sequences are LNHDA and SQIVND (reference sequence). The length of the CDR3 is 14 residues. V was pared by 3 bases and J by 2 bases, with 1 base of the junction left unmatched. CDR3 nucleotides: TGTGCCAGTAGTATGACAGGGGGCACCTACGAGCAGTACTTC. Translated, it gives CASSMTGGTYEQYF.

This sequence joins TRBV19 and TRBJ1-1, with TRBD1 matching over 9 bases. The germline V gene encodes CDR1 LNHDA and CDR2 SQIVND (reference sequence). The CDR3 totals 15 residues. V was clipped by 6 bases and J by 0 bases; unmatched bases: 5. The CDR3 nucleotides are TGTGCCAGTAGCCCGGGACAGGGTATGAACACTGAAGCTTTCTTT. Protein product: CASSPGQGMNTEAFF. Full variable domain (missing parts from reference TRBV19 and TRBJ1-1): DGGITQSPKYLFRKEGQNVTLSCEQNLNHDAMYWYRQDPGQGLRLIYYSQIVNDFQKGDIAEGYSVSREKKESFPLTVTSAQKNPTAFYLCASSPGQGMNTEAFFGQGTRLTVV.